Given below is one T cell receptor (beta chain) in context. Its recognized antigen is unknown. No base quality values were provided; no much bigger clone lies one nucleotide off. This specimen belongs to a study of spatial heterogeneity in lung cancer (dated by TCRdb to between 2018 and 2020). Study-wide context: Beta-chain transcripts were consistently detected in greater numbers than alpha-chain transcripts, which likely reflected higher beta-chain transcript abundance. In the raw uncorrected reads, each unique combination of TCR and UMI appeared more than ten times on average. TCR alpha and beta repertoires were quantitatively compared across multiple tumor regions, matched nontumor lung and blood in non-small cell lung cancer. Nonsynonymous mutation counts, determined by whole-exome sequencing of tumor tissue, were related to features of the TCR repertoire. Both alpha and beta chains were TCR-sequenced in samples taken at surgery, namely 220 tumor regions, around 70 matched nontumor lung samples and some 53 PBMC samples. Study-level results and caveats: Additional single-cell paired TCR alpha and beta sequencing was considered necessary to confirm, at a functional level, the hypothesis that regional TCRs recognize regional mutations. Ubiquitous expanded tumor TCRs showed up in blood more often at tumor resection than at routine follow-up.

The sample's time point label, in plain terms: sample taken at primary tumor resection. For TCR sequencing, whole RNA was extracted from tumor and nontumor lung tissue, or from cryopreserved PBMC samples, and no cell sorting was done. Samples were obtained from about 69 patients with early-stage, untreated non-small cell lung cancer from the lung TRACERx cohort. Only patients with enough RNA available from two or more tumor regions were chosen for TCR sequencing. Receptors were amplified or captured by 5' RACE. Sequencing used a NextSeq 500. The TCR library protocol attached a unique molecular identifier to each TCR cDNA molecule to allow correction of PCR and sequencing errors. As for the authors' bioinformatics: Decombinator tools were used for TCR identification, UMI-based error correction and CDR3 extraction. TCRs above a frequency of 2 per 1,000, corresponding to the top 1% of the tumor frequency distribution, were defined as expanded. Renyi diversity was computed with the R vegan package after each repertoire had been subsampled 100 times to 5,000 TCRs. CDR3 similarity networks were built from amino acid triplet string-kernel similarity, with CDR3s being connected when pairwise similarity was above 0.82. Using fastp at Q25 and MiXCR, TCRdb reprocessed the public reads and kept productive beta chains. CDR3 protein duplicates are merged, each entry listing the most common genes and DNA. TCRdb's processing, not the authors' own work, is the source of the V and J calls. In all, the sample holds just under 95,000 distinct CDR3 sequences, and about 12% of those were seen once. The ten largest clones represent over 40% of the sample.

V trim: 1 base; J trim: 4 bases; unmatched bases: 7. For CDR1 and CDR2, the germline V gene (reference sequence) lists LGHDT and YNNKEL. The cysteine opens and the phenylalanine closes a CDR3 of 17 amino acids. Just CDR3 DNA is preserved here, 51 bases in frame from base 1. The sequence links TRBV3-1 to TRBJ2-3; the junction holds 11 bases that match TRBD2. This specimen was PBMCs, taken at surgery. This TCR derives from a male donor with early-stage non-small cell lung cancer. This receptor carries the CDR3 CASSQVIAGGVADTQYF. The bases read TGTGCCAGCAGCCAAGTAATAGCGGGAGGGGTTGCAGATACGCAGTATTTT.